This TCR beta chain is drawn from a study of cytomegalovirus exposure and HLA in healthy donors. The study's findings and limits: Follow-up analysis later connected one missense variant in DCLRE1C with trimming of TCR beta V- and J-genes.

From germline, CDR1 is SGHDT and CDR2 YYEEEE. V shed 3 bases and J 5 bases; nucleotides not matched to a gene: 9. The CDR3 totals 15 residues. PCR amplification relied on 60 Vbeta primers (plus 13 Jbeta primers). The repertoire was sequenced with immunoSEQ multiplex PCR; TCRdb's copy has only in-frame clones and lacks some. The table records some 150,000 clones, approximately 75% of them present only once. A word on this clone: Its antigen is not known.

The sequence derives from a man aged 25 to 40 in good health and CMV-seropositive. This chain joins TRBV5-6 and TRBJ2-5; 8 bases align to TRBD2. Material for sequencing was PBMCs. The CDR3 is CASSSGLGGWETQYF. CDR3 DNA: TGTGCCAGCAGCTCGGGACTAGGGGGATGGGAGACCCAGTACTTC.